One sample yielded the 28 T cell receptor beta chains listed below, sequenced in a study of blood T cell repertoires in COVID-19. Sequencing was performed with immunoSEQ multiplex PCR; in TCRdb, only in-frame clones are kept and a portion is missing. The sample includes some 200,000 clones, 75% to 90% of them seen just once. Sequenced sample: peripheral blood. The receptors shown here come from a woman aged 60 to 75 with acute or convalescent COVID-19.

Here the CDR3 reads CASSQGPRNSPLHF. CDR3 in DNA: TGTGCCAGCAGCCAAGGCCCGAGGAATTCACCCCTCCACTTT. The chain couples TRBV3-1 (or the pseudogene TRBV3-2) to TRBJ1-6, with D unresolved. The CDR3 totals 14 residues. Trimming left V 1 base short and J 7 bases short, with 8 bases between. The V gene's germline CDR1 is LGHDT and CDR2 YNNKEL (reference sequence).

Concerning this clone itself: This specimen includes other DNA sequences encoding the same CDR3. V and J are TRBV29-1 and TRBJ1-1; D not certain. CDR3 size: 13 residues. Looked up from germline, CDR1 is SQVTM and CDR2 is ANQGSEA. V was clipped by 1 base and J by 1 base, with 7 bases between them. The DNA for the CDR3 is TGCAGCGTTGAAGGTACAGCGAACACTGAAGCTTTCTTT. As protein: CSVEGTANTEAFF.

The chain uses TRBV12-3 or TRBV12-4 and TRBJ2-5; 7 positions match TRBD2. Trimming cost V 3 bases and J 5 bases; bases outside gene matches: 3. CDR3 size: 13 residues. CDR3 nucleotides: TGTGCCAGCAGTTTCAGCGGGGCGGAGACCCAGTACTTC. As protein: CASSFSGAETQYF.

In its sample, this clone was seen a few times. The chain carries TRBV6-1 and TRBJ2-3; 10 nucleotides align to TRBD2. V shed 5 bases, J shed 5 bases, and the junction held 1 base outside the gene matches. The germline V gene has CDR1 MNHNS and CDR2 SASEGT. The CDR3 length is 13 residues. CDR3 sequence reads: CASSWTSGDTQYF. CDR3 in DNA: TGTGCCAGCAGTTGGACTAGCGGAGATACGCAGTATTTT.

This clone has only a few counts. The chain combines TRBV27 with TRBJ2-5; TRBD1 aligns across 11 bases. The CDR3 covers 15 residues. V shed 5 bases and J 9 bases; nucleotides not matched to a gene: 11. Germline-derived CDR1 and CDR2 are MNHEY and SMNVEV (reference sequence). The CDR3 sequence: CASSRTGGTVGAQYF. The CDR3 coding sequence is TGTGCCAGCAGTAGGACAGGGGGCACAGTCGGGGCCCAGTACTTC.

The rearrangement joins TRBV5-1 to TRBJ2-2, with TRBD2 as a possible D gene (6 bases). V was shortened by 8 bases and J by 1 base, with 9 bases between the two germline ends. Germline V CDR1 and CDR2: SGHRS, YFSETQ. This CDR3 has 13 amino acids. The CDR3 region has the DNA TGCGCCAGTAATAGCGGGAACACCGGGGAGCTGTTTTTT. This sequence encodes CASNSGNTGELFF. Complete variable domain (other parts from reference TRBV5-1 and TRBJ2-2): KAGVTQTPRYLIKTRGQQVTLSCSPISGHRSVSWYQQTPGQGLQFLFEYFSETQRNKGNFPGRFSGRQFSNSRSEMNVSTLELGDSALYLCASNSGNTGELFFGEGSRLTVL.

This clone came up once. J is TRBJ1-5 and V is TRBV30; D is perhaps TRBD1 (6 bases). The CDR3 length is 12 residues. The V end was cut by 0 bases, the J end by 9 bases, with 9 bases between. Germline CDR1 is GTSNPN and CDR2 is SVGIG (reference sequence). The CDR3 is CAWSVGGRPQHF. The CDR3 DNA reads TGTGCCTGGAGTGTGGGGGGGCGGCCCCAGCATTTT.

This clone was counted only a few times. This chain links TRBV11-2 with TRBJ1-5; no clear D gene. The CDR3 covers 13 residues. With 0 bases removed from V and 4 bases from J, the gap between germline ends came to 4 bases. Germline CDR1 reads SGHAT; CDR2 reads FQNNGV. DNA for the CDR3: TGTGCCAGCAGCTTAGACAGGAATCAGCCCCAGCATTTT. It codes for CASSLDRNQPQHF. Full variable domain (rest looked up from reference TRBV11-2 and TRBJ1-5): EAGVAQSPRYKIIEKRQSVAFWCNPISGHATLYWYQQILGQGPKLLIQFQNNGVVDDSQLPKDRFSAERLKGVDSTLKIQPAKLEDSAVYLCASSLDRNQPQHFGDGTRLSIL.

This sequence joins TRBV12-2 and TRBJ1-1; the D call of TRBD1 is as the table states it, not checked on the DNA. TRBV12-2 is a documented pseudogene. CDR3 size: 15 residues. For the CDR3, the DNA is TGTGCAAGTAAAGGACAGGGGCCGGGGGATACTGAAGCTTTCTTT. Its protein product is CASKGQGPGDTEAFF.

The V call is TRBV7-9, the J call TRBJ1-4, with 7 positions matching TRBD1. Germline V gene sequence: CDR1 SEHNR, CDR2 FQNEAQ (reference sequence). CDR3 length: 17 residues. V lost 5 bases, J lost 5 bases, and 14 bases stayed unmatched. The CDR3: CASSPRTGTDSNEKLFF. The CDR3, as DNA: TGTGCCAGCAGCCCGCGTACCGGGACAGACTCAAATGAAAAACTGTTTTTT.

V is TRBV12-5 and J is TRBJ1-2, with 9 nucleotides matching TRBD1. This CDR3 has 19 residues. V was clipped by 2 bases and J by 6 bases; unmatched bases: 19. Germline lookup yields CDR1 LGHNT and CDR2 FRNRAP. This CDR3 reads CASGLPLLGATGGGDGYTF. For the CDR3, the DNA is TGTGCTAGTGGTTTGCCCTTACTCGGAGCTACAGGGGGCGGGGATGGCTACACCTTC.

This chain uses TRBV6-5 with TRBJ1-1; TRBD1 aligns across 11 bases. CDR1 is MNHEY and CDR2 is SVGAGI in the germline V gene. Unmatched junction bases numbered 4, after V lost 8 bases and J lost 5 bases. The CDR3 contains 13 residues. This CDR3 reads CASQDRGQTEAFF. The CDR3 bases are TGTGCCAGCCAGGACAGGGGGCAAACTGAAGCTTTCTTT.

V usage is TRBV5-1 and J usage is TRBJ2-1; D is perhaps TRBD2 (7 bases). V lost 4 bases and J lost 7, with 27 bases in between. This CDR3 region has 18 residues. Germline CDR1 reads SGHRS; CDR2 reads YFSETQ. DNA for the CDR3: TGCGCCAGCAGCAGTGATGCGGGGGCTCTTTACCGGGGAAATGAGCAGTTCTTC. Its translation is CASSSDAGALYRGNEQFF.

This clone was counted a few times. J is TRBJ2-1 and V is TRBV5-1; 11 nucleotides line up with TRBD2. Germline loops: CDR1 SGHRS, CDR2 YFSETQ. The CDR3 totals 15 residues. V gave up 3 bases and J gave up 3 bases; unmatched junction bases: 2. CDR3 nucleotides: TGCGCCAGCAGCTCCGGGACTAGCGGCTACAATGAGCAGTTCTTC. Translated, it gives CASSSGTSGYNEQFF.

The V call is TRBV18, the J call TRBJ1-2; D may be TRBD1 (5 bases). Germline values: CDR1 KGHSH, CDR2 LQKENI. CDR3 length: 14 residues. V dropped 2 bases and J dropped 4 bases, with 11 bases sitting between them. The CDR3, as DNA: TGTGCCAGCTCACCAGACAGCTTCCTCTATGGCTACACCTTC. The encoded protein is CASSPDSFLYGYTF.

This clone was seen just once. The chain couples TRBV18 to TRBJ1-1; no clear D gene. The CDR3 contains 13 residues. V was pared by 1 base and J by 2 bases, with 5 bases between. From germline, CDR1 is KGHSH and CDR2 LQKENI. The CDR3 DNA is TGTGCCAGCTCACCACAGCTCAACACTGAAGCTTTCTTT. This encodes CASSPQLNTEAFF.

The CDR3 coding sequence is TGTGCCAGCAGCGCTACTAGCGGGCTCACCCTTAGCTCCTACAATGAGCAGTTCTTC. Translating gives CASSATSGLTLSSYNEQFF. The chain combines TRBV7-9 with TRBJ2-1; 9 positions match TRBD2. In germline, CDR1 is SEHNR, CDR2 FQNEAQ (reference sequence). Germline trimming cut 5 bases from V and 0 bases from J; bases unmatched to any gene: 14. The CDR3 is 19 residues long.

Only a few counts were recorded for this clone. This rearrangement joins TRBV5-1 to TRBJ2-3; D is undetermined. V lost 0 bases, J lost 2 bases, and 7 bases lay in between. The CDR3 consists of 14 residues. Looked up from germline, CDR1 is SGHRS and CDR2 is YFSETQ. CDR3 sequence reads: CASSLGRPTDTQYF. CDR3 nucleotide sequence: TGCGCCAGCAGCTTGGGGCGGCCCACAGATACGCAGTATTTT.

The gene calls are TRBV30 and TRBJ1-5; D not certain. Per germline, CDR1 GTSNPN and CDR2 SVGIG (reference sequence). This CDR3 region has 13 residues. The ends were cut back, 2 bases at V and 7 bases at J, with 12 bases in the middle. CDR3 nucleotides: TGTGCCTGGAGTTCTACGGAGAAACAGCCCCAGCATTTT. This codes for CAWSSTEKQPQHF.

This clone was recorded once. The chain combines TRBV28 with TRBJ1-2, with TRBD1 matching 7 bases. The CDR3 length is 13 residues. Trimming took 7 bases from V and 4 from J; bases not matched to a gene: 6. From germline, CDR1 is MDHEN and CDR2 SYDVKM. As DNA, the CDR3 is TGTGCCAGCACTCAGCCAGGGGGCTATGGCTACACCTTC. This encodes CASTQPGGYGYTF.

The J gene is TRBJ1-6, the V gene TRBV6-5, with 10 nucleotides matching TRBD1. After removal of 0 bases from V and 10 bases from J, the junction contained 6 bases not matched to a gene. The CDR3 contains 16 residues. Germline lookup yields CDR1 MNHEY and CDR2 SVGAGI. The CDR3, as DNA: TGTGCCAGCAGTTACTCTACGGGGACAGGGGAATCACCCCTCCACTTT. It specifies CASSYSTGTGESPLHF.

The chain couples TRBV28 to TRBJ1-1; D unclear. CDR1 and CDR2 from the germline V gene are MDHEN and SYDVKM. V lost 1 base and J 0 bases, leaving 12 bases between the germline ends. CDR3 length: 16 residues. CDR3 sequence reads: CASSLSGHSLNTEAFF. In nucleotides, the CDR3 is TGTGCCAGCAGTTTATCAGGCCACAGCCTGAACACTGAAGCTTTCTTT.

The chain couples TRBV14 to TRBJ2-5, with 9 bases aligning to TRBD2. Trimming at V came to 4 bases and at J to 5 bases, leaving 8 bases not matched to a gene. The CDR3 is made up of 15 amino acids. Germline lookup yields CDR1 SGHDN and CDR2 FVKESK. CDR3 nucleotide sequence: TGTGCCAGCAGCCGTATAGCGGGAGTTTTGGAGACCCAGTACTTC. It yields the protein CASSRIAGVLETQYF.

The rearrangement uses TRBV7-9 and TRBJ2-3; D is ambiguous. The V end lost 8 bases, the J end lost 0 bases, and 12 bases lay between the germline ends. The CDR3 totals 14 residues. The germline V gene has CDR1 SEHNR and CDR2 FQNEAQ (reference sequence). DNA for the CDR3: TGTGCCAGCTCCCCCGGCAGGAGCACAGATACGCAGTATTTT. This translates into CASSPGRSTDTQYF.

This clone has only a few counts. This chain links TRBV19 with TRBJ1-2; maybe TRBD1 (5 bases). CDR1 is LNHDA, CDR2 SQIVND, per germline (reference sequence). This CDR3 has 13 residues. V lost 6 bases to trimming and J lost 0 bases, with 8 bases between them. The CDR3 sequence is CASRYRSNYGYTF. As DNA, the CDR3 is TGTGCCAGTAGGTACAGGTCTAACTATGGCTACACCTTC.

This chain links TRBV10-2 with TRBJ2-5; tentative D call: TRBD2 (7 bases). The CDR3 spans 15 residues. The V end lost 6 bases, the J end lost 2 bases, and 16 bases lay between the germline ends. CDR1 and CDR2 (germline): WSHSY, SAAADI. CDR3 DNA sequence: TGCGCCAGCAGGTCTCGGGGGGCTGAACAAGAGACCCAGTACTTC. Its protein is CASRSRGAEQETQYF.

V usage is TRBV5-4 and J usage is TRBJ1-1; D is possibly TRBD1 (5 bases). CDR1 and CDR2 from the germline V gene are SGHNT and YYREEE (reference sequence). The CDR3 loop spans 13 amino acids. V dropped 7 bases and J dropped 1 base, with 11 bases sitting between them. The CDR3 DNA sequence: TGTGCCAGCGGGCAGGGCCCGAACACTGAAGCTTTCTTT. Its translation is CASGQGPNTEAFF.

This chain connects TRBV11-3 to TRBJ2-3; 11 bases are a match to TRBD1. CDR3 length: 17 amino acids. The germline V gene encodes CDR1 SGHNT and CDR2 YENEEA. The junction had 10 bases not matched to a gene; V was cut back by 5 bases and J by 3 bases. For the CDR3, the DNA is TGTGCCAGCAGCACCCGGGACAGGGGGTCCGGGACAGATACGCAGTATTTT. Its translation is CASSTRDRGSGTDTQYF.